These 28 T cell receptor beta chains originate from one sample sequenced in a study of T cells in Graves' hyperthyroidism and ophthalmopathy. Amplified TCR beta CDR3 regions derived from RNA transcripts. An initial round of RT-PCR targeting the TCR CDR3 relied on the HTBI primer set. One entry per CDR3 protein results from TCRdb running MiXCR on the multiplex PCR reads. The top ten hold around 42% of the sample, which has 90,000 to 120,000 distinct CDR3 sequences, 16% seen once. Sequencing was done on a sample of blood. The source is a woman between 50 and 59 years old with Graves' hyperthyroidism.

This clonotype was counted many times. The CDR3 sequence is CAIPTDRETQYF. As DNA, the CDR3 is TGTGCCATCCCCACAGATAGGGAGACCCAGTACTTC. V usage is TRBV7-3 and J usage is TRBJ2-5, with no clear D. CDR1 and CDR2 (germline): SGHTA, FQGTGA. CDR3 size: 12 residues. V was trimmed by 10 bases and J by 5 bases, leaving 14 bases between them. The entire variable domain, with the rest obtained from reference TRBV7-3 and TRBJ2-5, is as follows: GAGVSQTPSNKVTEKGKYVELRCDPISGHTALYWYRQSLGQGPEFLIYFQGTGAADDSGLPNDRFFAVRPEGSVSTLKIQRTERGDSAVYLCAIPTDRETQYFGPGTRLLVL.

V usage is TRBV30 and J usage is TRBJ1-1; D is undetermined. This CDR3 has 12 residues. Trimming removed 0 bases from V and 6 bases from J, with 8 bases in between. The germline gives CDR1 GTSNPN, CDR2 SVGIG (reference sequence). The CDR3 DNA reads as TGTGCCTGGAGTGTAAGTGGCGCTGAAGCTTTCTTT. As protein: CAWSVSGAEAFF. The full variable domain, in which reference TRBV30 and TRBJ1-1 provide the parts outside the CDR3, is SQTIHQWPATLVQPVGSPLSLECTVEGTSNPNLYWYRQAAGRGLQLLFYSVGIGQISSEVPQNLSASRPQDRQFILSSKKLLLSDSGFYLCAWSVSGAEAFFGQGTRLTVV.

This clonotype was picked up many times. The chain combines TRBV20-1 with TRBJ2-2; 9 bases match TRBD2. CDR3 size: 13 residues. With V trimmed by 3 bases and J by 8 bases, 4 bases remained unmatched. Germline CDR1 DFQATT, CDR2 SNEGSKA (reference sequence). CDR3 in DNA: TGCAGTGCTAGGGGGACTAGCTCAGGGGAGCTGTTTTTT. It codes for CSARGTSSGELFF.

The CDR3 sequence is CASSSIKQGRDGYTF. The CDR3 DNA sequence: TGTGCCAGCAGTTCTATCAAACAGGGTCGGGATGGCTACACCTTC. The V gene is TRBV28, the J gene TRBJ1-2; D may be TRBD1 (6 bases). CDR1 and CDR2 from the germline V gene are MDHEN and SYDVKM. V was trimmed by 4 bases and J by 6 bases, leaving 18 bases between them. CDR3 length equals 15 residues.

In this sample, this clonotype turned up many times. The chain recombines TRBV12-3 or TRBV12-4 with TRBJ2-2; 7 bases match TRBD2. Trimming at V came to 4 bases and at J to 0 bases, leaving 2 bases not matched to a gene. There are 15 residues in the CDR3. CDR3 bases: TGTGCCAGCAGTTGGAGCGGGACGAACACCGGGGAGCTGTTTTTT. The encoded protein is CASSWSGTNTGELFF.

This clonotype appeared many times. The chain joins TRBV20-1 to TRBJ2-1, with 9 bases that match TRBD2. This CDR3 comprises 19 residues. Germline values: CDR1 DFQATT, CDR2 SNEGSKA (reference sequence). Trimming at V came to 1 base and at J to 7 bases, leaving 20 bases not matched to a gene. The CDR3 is CSARVTGLAKASSLNEQFF. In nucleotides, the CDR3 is TGCAGTGCTAGAGTGACGGGACTAGCCAAGGCTTCGAGTTTGAATGAGCAGTTCTTC.

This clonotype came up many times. The CDR3 coding sequence is TGTGCCAGCAGCCCACCAGACCGGGGACTAGCTACCGCTCATACGCAGTATTTT. Its translation: CASSPPDRGLATAHTQYF. The chain joins TRBV7-9 to TRBJ2-3, with TRBD2 matching 9 bases. This CDR3 comprises 18 residues. Germline CDR1 SEHNR, CDR2 FQNEAQ (reference sequence). V was clipped by 5 bases and J by 7 bases; unmatched bases: 19. The full variable domain, its missing parts supplied by reference TRBV7-9 and TRBJ2-3, is DTGVSQNPRHKITKRGQNVTFRCDPISEHNRLYWYRQTLGQGPEFLTYFQNEAQLEKSRLLSDRFSAERPKGSFSTLEIQRTEQGDSAMYLCASSPPDRGLATAHTQYFGPGTRLTVL.

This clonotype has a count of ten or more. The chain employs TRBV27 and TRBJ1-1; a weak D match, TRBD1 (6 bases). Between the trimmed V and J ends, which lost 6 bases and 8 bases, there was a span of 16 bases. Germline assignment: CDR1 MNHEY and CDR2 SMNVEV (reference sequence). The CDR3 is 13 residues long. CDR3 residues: CASRDTGIEEAFF. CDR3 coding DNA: TGTGCCAGCAGGGACACAGGGATCGAAGAAGCTTTCTTT.

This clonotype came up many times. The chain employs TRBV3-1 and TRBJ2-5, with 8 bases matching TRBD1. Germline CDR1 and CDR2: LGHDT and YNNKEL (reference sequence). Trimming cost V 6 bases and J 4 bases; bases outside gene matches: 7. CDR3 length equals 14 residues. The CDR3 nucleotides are TGTGCCAGCAGTCCAAGGACAGGGACAGAGACCCAGTACTTC. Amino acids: CASSPRTGTETQYF.

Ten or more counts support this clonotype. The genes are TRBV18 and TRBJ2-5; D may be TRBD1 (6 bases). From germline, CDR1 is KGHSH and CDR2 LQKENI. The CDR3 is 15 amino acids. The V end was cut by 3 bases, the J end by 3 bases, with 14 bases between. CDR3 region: CASSPLRTEEETQYF. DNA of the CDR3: TGTGCCAGCTCACCCCTCAGGACAGAGGAAGAGACCCAGTACTTC.

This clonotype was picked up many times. The chain's CDR3 is CASSYDGTRKQETQYF. CDR3 DNA: TGCGCCAGCAGCTACGACGGGACACGTAAGCAAGAGACCCAGTACTTC. The chain recombines TRBV5-1 with TRBJ2-5; perhaps TRBD1 as D (6 bases). Trimming removed 3 bases at V and 2 bases at J, with 17 bases between. The CDR3 sequence is 16 residues long. The germline V gene encodes CDR1 SGHRS and CDR2 YFSETQ.

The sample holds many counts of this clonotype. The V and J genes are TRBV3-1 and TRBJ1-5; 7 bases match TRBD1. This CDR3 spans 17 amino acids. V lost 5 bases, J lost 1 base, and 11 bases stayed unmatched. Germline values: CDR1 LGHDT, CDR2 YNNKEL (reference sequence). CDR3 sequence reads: CASSLNTPGQSNQPQHF. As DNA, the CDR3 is TGTGCCAGCAGCTTGAATACCCCGGGACAGAGCAATCAGCCCCAGCATTTT.

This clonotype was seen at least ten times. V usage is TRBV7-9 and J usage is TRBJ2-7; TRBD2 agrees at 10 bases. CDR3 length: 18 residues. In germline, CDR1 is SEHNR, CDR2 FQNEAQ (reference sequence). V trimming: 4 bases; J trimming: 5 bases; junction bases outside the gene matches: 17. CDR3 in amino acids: CASSSAVSGAGGLNEQYV. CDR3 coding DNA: TGTGCCAGCAGCTCAGCTGTAAGTGGAGCGGGAGGGCTGAACGAGCAGTACGTC.

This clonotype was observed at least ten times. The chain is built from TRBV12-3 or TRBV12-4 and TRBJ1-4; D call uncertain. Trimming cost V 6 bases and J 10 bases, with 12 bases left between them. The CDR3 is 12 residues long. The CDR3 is CASSGVKGKLFF. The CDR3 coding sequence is TGTGCCAGCAGCGGCGTGAAGGGAAAACTGTTTTTT.

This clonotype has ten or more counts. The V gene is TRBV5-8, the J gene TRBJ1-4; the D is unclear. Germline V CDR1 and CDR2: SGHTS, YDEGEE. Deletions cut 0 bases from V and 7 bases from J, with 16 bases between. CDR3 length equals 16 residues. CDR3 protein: CASSLGLLAEGEKLFF. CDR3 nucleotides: TGTGCCAGCAGCTTGGGGCTCCTGGCGGAGGGTGAAAAACTGTTTTTT.

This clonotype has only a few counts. CDR3 loop: CASSHFPTGNYEQYF. Written as DNA, the CDR3 is TGCGCCAGCAGCCACTTCCCGACAGGGAATTACGAGCAGTACTTC. The rearrangement joins TRBV4-1 to TRBJ2-7, with TRBD1 matching over 7 bases. CDR3 length equals 15 residues. Trimming cost V 3 bases and J 4 bases; bases outside gene matches: 9. Germline V gives CDR1 MGHRA, CDR2 YSYEKL.

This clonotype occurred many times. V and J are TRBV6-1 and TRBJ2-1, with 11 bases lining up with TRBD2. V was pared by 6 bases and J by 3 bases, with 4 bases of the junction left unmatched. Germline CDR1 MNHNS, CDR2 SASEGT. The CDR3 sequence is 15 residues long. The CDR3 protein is CASSRTSGHYNEQFF. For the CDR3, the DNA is TGTGCCAGCAGCAGGACTAGCGGGCACTACAATGAGCAGTTCTTC.

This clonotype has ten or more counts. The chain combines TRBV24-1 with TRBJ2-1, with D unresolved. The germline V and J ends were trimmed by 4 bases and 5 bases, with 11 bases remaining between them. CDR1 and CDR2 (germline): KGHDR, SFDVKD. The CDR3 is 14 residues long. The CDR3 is CATSDSLGDNEQFF. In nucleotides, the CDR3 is TGTGCCACCAGTGACTCCCTTGGGGACAATGAGCAGTTCTTC.

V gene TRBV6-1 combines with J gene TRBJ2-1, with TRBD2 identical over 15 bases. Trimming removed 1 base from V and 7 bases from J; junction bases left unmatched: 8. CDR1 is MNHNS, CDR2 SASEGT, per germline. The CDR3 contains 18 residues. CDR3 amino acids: CASSEVWGLAGGRNEQFF. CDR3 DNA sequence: TGTGCCAGCAGTGAAGTTTGGGGACTAGCGGGGGGTCGGAATGAGCAGTTCTTC.

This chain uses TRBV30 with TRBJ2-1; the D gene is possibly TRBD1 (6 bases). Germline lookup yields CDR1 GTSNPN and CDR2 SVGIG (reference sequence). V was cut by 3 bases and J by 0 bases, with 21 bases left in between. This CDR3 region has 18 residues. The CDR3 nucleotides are TGTGCCTGGAGCGCGATCAACCGGGACATTAGCTCCTACAATGAGCAGTTCTTC. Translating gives CAWSAINRDISSYNEQFF. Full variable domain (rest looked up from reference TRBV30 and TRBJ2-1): SQTIHQWPATLVQPVGSPLSLECTVEGTSNPNLYWYRQAAGRGLQLLFYSVGIGQISSEVPQNLSASRPQDRQFILSSKKLLLSDSGFYLCAWSAINRDISSYNEQFFGPGTRLTVL.

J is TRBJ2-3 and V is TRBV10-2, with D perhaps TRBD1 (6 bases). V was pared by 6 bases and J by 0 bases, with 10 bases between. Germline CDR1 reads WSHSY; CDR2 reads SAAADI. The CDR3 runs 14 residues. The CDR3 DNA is TGCGCCAGCAGACAGGGTTCTAGCACAGATACGCAGTATTTT. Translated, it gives CASRQGSSTDTQYF.

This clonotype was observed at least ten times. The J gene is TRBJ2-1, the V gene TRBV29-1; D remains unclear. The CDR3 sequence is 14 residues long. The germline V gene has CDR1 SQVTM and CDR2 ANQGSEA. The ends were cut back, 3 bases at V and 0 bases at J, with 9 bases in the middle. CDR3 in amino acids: CSVDSSISYNEQFF. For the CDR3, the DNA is TGCAGCGTTGATTCCAGCATCTCCTACAATGAGCAGTTCTTC.

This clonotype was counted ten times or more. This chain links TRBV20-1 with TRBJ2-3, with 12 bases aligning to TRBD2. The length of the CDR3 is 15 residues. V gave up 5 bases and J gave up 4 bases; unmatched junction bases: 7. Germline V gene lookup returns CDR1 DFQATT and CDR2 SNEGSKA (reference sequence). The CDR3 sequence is CSASTSGRISDTQYF. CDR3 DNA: TGCAGTGCTTCTACTAGCGGGAGGATCTCAGATACGCAGTATTTT.

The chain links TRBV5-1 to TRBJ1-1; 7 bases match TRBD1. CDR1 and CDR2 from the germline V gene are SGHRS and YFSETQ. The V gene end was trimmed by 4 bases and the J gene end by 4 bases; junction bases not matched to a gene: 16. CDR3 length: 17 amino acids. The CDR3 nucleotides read TGCGCCAGCAGCCTGGGATACCGGGACAGTTTTATCACTGAAGCTTTCTTT. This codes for CASSLGYRDSFITEAFF.

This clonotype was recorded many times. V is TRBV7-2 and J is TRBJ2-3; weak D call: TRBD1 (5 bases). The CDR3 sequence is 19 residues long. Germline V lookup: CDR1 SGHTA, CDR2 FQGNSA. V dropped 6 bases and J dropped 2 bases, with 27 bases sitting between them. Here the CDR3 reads CASRSKSETVHGLTDTQYF. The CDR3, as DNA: TGTGCCAGCAGAAGTAAATCCGAGACAGTTCATGGGCTCACAGATACGCAGTATTTT.

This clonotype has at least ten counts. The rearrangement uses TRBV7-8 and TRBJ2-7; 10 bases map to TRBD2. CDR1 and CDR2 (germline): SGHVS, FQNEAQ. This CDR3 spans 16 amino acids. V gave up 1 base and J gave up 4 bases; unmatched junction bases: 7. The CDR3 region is CASSLVAGGAGYEQYV. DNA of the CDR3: TGTGCCAGCAGCTTAGTAGCGGGAGGAGCGGGGTACGAGCAGTACGTC.

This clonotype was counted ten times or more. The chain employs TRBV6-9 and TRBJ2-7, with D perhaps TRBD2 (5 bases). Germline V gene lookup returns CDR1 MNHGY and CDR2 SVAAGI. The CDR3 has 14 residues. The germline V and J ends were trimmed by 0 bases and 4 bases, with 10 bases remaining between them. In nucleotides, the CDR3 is TGTGCCAGCAGTTATTCGGGAGTTGTGTACGAGCAGTACTTC. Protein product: CASSYSGVVYEQYF.

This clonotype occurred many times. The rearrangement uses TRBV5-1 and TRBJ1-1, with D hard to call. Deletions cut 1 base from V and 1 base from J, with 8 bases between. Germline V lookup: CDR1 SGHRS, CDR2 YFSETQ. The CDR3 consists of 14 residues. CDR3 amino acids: CASSLTGWNTEAFF. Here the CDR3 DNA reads TGCGCCAGCAGCTTGACCGGATGGAACACTGAAGCTTTCTTT.